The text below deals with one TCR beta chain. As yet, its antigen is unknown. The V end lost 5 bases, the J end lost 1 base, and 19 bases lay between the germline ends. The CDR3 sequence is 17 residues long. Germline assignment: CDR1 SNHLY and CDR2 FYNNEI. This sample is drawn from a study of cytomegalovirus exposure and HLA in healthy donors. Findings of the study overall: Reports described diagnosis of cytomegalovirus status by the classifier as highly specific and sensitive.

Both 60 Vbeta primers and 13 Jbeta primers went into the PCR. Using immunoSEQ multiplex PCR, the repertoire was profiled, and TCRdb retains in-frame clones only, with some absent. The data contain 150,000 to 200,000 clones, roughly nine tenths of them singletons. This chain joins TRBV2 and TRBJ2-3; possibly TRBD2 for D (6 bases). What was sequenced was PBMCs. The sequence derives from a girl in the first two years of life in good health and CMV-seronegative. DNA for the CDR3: TGTGCCAGCAGTTTCGCGGGGACCTTATACGGCACAGATACGCAGTATTTT. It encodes CASSFAGTLYGTDTQYF.